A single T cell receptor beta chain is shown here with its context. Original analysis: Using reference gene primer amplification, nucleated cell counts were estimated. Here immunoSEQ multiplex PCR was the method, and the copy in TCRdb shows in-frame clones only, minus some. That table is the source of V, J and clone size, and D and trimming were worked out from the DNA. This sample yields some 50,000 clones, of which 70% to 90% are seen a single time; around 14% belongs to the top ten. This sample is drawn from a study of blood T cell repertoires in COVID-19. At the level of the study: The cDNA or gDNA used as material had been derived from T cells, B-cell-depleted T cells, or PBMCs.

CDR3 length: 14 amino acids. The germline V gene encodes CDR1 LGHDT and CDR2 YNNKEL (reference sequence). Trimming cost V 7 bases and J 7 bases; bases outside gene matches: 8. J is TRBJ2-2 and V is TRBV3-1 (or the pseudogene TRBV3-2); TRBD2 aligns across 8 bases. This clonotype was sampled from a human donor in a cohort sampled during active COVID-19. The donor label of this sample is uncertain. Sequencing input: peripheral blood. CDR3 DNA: TGTGCCAGCAACCACCGGGGGGGCCACGGGGAGCTGTTTTTT. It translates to CASNHRGGHGELFF.